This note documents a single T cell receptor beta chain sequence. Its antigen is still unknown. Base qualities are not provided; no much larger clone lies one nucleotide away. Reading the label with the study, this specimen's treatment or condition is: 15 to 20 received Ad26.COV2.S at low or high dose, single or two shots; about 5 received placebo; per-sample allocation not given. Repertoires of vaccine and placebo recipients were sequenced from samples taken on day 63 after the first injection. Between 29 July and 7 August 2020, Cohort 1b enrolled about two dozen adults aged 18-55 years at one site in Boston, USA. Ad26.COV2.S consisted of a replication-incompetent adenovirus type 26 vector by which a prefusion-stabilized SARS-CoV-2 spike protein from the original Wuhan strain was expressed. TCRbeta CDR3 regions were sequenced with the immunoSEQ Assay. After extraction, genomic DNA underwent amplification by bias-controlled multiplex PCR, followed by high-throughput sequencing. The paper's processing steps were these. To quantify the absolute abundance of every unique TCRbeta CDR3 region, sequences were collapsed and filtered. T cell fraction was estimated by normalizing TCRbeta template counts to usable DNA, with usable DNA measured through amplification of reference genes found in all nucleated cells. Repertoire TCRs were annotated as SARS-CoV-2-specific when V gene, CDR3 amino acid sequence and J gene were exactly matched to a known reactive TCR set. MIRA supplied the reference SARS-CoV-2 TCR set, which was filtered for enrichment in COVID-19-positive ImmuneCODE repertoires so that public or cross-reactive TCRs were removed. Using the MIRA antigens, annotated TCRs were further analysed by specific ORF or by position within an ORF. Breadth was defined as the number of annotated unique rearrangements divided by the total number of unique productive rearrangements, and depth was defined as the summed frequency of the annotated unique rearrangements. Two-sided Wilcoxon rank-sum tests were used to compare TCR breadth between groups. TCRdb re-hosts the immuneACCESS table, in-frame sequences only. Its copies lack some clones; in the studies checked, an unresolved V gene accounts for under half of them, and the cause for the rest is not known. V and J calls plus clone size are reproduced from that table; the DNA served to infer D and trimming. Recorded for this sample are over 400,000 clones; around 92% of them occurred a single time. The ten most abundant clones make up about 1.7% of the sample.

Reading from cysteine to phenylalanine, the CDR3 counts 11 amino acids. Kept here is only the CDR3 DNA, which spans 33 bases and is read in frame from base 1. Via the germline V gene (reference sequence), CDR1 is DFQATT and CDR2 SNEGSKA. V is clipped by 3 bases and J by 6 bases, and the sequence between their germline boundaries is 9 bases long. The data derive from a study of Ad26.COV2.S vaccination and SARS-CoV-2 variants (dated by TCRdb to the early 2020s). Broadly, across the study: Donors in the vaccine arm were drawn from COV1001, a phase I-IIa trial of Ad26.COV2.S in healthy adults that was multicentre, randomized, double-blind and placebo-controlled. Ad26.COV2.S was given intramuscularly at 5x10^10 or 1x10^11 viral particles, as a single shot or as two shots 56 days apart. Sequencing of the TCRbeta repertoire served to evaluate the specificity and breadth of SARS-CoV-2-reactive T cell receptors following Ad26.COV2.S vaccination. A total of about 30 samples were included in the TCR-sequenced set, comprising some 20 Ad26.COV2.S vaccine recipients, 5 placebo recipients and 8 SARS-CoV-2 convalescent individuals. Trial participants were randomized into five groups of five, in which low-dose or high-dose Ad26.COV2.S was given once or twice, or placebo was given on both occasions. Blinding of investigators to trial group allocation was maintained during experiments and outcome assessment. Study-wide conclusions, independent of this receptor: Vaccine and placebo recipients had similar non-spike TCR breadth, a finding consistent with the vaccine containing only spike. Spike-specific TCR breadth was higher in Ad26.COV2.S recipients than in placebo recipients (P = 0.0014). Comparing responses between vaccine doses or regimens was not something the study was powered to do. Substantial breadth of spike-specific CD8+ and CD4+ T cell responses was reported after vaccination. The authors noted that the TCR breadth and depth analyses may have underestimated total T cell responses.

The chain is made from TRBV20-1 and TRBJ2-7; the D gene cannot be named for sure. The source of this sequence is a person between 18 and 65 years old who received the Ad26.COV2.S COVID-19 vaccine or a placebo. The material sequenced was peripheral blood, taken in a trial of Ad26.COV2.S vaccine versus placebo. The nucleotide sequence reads TGCAGTGCTAGCCCCGCTGGCGAGCAGTACTTC. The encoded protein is CSASPAGEQYF.